One and the same sample provided the 30 T cell receptor beta chains below, sequenced in a study of cytomegalovirus exposure and HLA in healthy donors. It was with 60 Vbeta and 13 Jbeta primers that the PCR ran. Only in-frame clones appear in the TCRdb table, and some are missing; sequencing was by immunoSEQ multiplex PCR. The sample records around 90,000 clones, around 64% being singletons. Sequencing was performed on PBMCs. The receptors stem from a human donor in good health.

This clone appeared once. This chain joins TRBV18 and TRBJ1-1, with 7 bases identical to TRBD1. V lost 2 bases to trimming and J lost 2 bases; unmatched junction nucleotides: 17. Germline V gives CDR1 KGHSH, CDR2 LQKENI. The length of the CDR3 is 19 residues. CDR3 sequence reads: CASSPYPGGTIPANTEAFF. DNA for the CDR3: TGTGCCAGCTCACCATATCCAGGGGGTACCATTCCGGCTAACACTGAAGCTTTCTTT.

The rearrangement links TRBV7-9 to TRBJ1-2, with TRBD1 identical over 10 bases. V was clipped by 5 bases and J by 4 bases; unmatched bases: 7. The germline V gene encodes CDR1 SEHNR and CDR2 FQNEAQ (reference sequence). The CDR3 sequence is 15 residues long. The CDR3 bases are TGTGCCAGCAGCGAGACAGGGGGCGGTCCCTATGGCTACACCTTC. This sequence encodes CASSETGGGPYGYTF.

The gene calls are TRBV30 and TRBJ1-2; D is unresolved. V lost 4 bases, J lost 6 bases, and 12 bases lay in between. CDR1 is GTSNPN and CDR2 is SVGIG in the germline V gene (reference sequence). The CDR3 is 12 residues long. DNA of the CDR3: TGTGCCTGGAACTCTAGAGGTGATGGCTACACCTTC. This encodes CAWNSRGDGYTF.

This sequence joins TRBV6-6 and TRBJ2-1; 14 positions match TRBD2. Germline lookup yields CDR1 MNHNY and CDR2 SVGAGI (reference sequence). The CDR3 has 16 amino acids. The ends lost 2 bases at V and 9 bases at J; junction bases unmatched: 6. In DNA form, the CDR3 reads TGTGCCAGCAGTTACCCGGGACTAGCGGGGGCCCCTGAGCAGTTCTTC. Its protein product is CASSYPGLAGAPEQFF.

This chain uses TRBV11-3 with TRBJ1-2, with unresolved D. Trimming took off 0 bases at V and 4 bases at J, with 27 bases between the two ends. Germline CDR1 reads SGHNT; CDR2 reads YENEEA. The CDR3 loop spans 20 amino acids. The CDR3 nucleotides are TGTGCCAGCAGCTTAGAAGGACGGTGGGCGGCAGGAGGGCTGGCCTATGGCTACACCTTC. It translates to CASSLEGRWAAGGLAYGYTF.

The chain couples TRBV9 to TRBJ2-2; TRBD1 aligns across 11 bases. Germline V gene data show CDR1 as SGDLS and CDR2 as YYNGEE. J gave up 2 bases and V 1 base, and 7 bases lay outside the gene matches. This CDR3 has 18 residues. The CDR3 is CASSVLPGQGGNTGELFF. The CDR3 coding sequence is TGTGCCAGCAGCGTACTCCCGGGACAGGGGGGCAACACCGGGGAGCTGTTTTTT.

The chain combines TRBV19 with TRBJ1-5; D is ambiguous. The V gene's germline CDR1 is LNHDA and CDR2 SQIVND (reference sequence). The V and J ends lost 4 bases and 0 bases respectively, with 4 bases between them. The CDR3 has 13 residues. The DNA for the CDR3 is TGTGCCAGTAGTACCAGTAGCAATCAGCCCCAGCATTTT. It is translated as CASSTSSNQPQHF.

The chain uses TRBV19 and TRBJ2-1; a possible D gene is TRBD1 (6 bases). Trimming removed 7 bases from V and 2 bases from J, with 12 bases in between. Germline CDR1 and CDR2: LNHDA and SQIVND (reference sequence). This CDR3 has 14 amino acids. This CDR3 is CASTGRTAYNEQFF. The DNA of the CDR3 is TGTGCCAGTACCGGTAGGACAGCCTACAATGAGCAGTTCTTC. Full variable domain (outside the CDR3, taken from reference TRBV19 and TRBJ2-1): DGGITQSPKYLFRKEGQNVTLSCEQNLNHDAMYWYRQDPGQGLRLIYYSQIVNDFQKGDIAEGYSVSREKKESFPLTVTSAQKNPTAFYLCASTGRTAYNEQFFGPGTRLTVL.

The rearrangement joins TRBV10-3 to TRBJ1-2, with 7 bases that match TRBD1. V lost 5 bases, J lost 4 bases, and 16 bases stayed unmatched. Germline V CDR1 and CDR2: ENHRY, SYGVKD. The CDR3 extends over 17 amino acids. CDR3 amino acids: CAISPYRDRRAGYGYTF. In nucleotides, the CDR3 is TGTGCCATCAGTCCATACCGGGACAGACGAGCTGGCTATGGCTACACCTTC.

The chain uses TRBV4-2 and TRBJ2-5; 9 nucleotides align to TRBD1. V lost 0 bases, J lost 4 bases, and 6 bases stayed unmatched. Germline lookup yields CDR1 LGHNA and CDR2 YNFKEQ. This CDR3 spans 16 amino acids. CDR3 bases: TGTGCCAGCAGCCAAGATACCGGACAGGGGCCAGAGACCCAGTACTTC. Translated, it gives CASSQDTGQGPETQYF.

V usage is TRBV11-3 and J usage is TRBJ1-1; D gene ambiguous. Trimming left V 4 bases short and J 5 bases short, with 11 bases between. This CDR3 comprises 13 residues. The V gene's germline CDR1 is SGHNT and CDR2 YENEEA. CDR3 in DNA: TGTGCCAGCAGCTCCAACCTCAGGACTGAAGCTTTCTTT. Amino acid sequence: CASSSNLRTEAFF. Complete variable domain (other parts from reference TRBV11-3 and TRBJ1-1): EAGVVQSPRYKIIEKKQPVAFWCNPISGHNTLYWYLQNLGQGPELLIRYENEEAVDDSQLPKDRFSAERLKGVDSTLKIQPAELGDSAVYLCASSSNLRTEAFFGQGTRLTVV.

This clone has more than one count but fewer than ten. The CDR3 region is CAGSRGSNTGELFF. CDR3 nucleotide sequence: TGCGCCGGCTCGCGGGGGAGCAACACCGGGGAGCTGTTTTTT. J is TRBJ2-2 and V is TRBV29-1; TRBD2 matches at 7 bases. Looked up from germline, CDR1 is SQVTM and CDR2 is ANQGSEA. The CDR3 runs to 14 residues.

This chain links TRBV5-1 with TRBJ2-7; 12 bases map to TRBD2. Per the germline V gene, CDR1 is SGHRS and CDR2 is YFSETQ. Germline trimming cut 0 bases from V and 0 bases from J; bases unmatched to any gene: 1. The CDR3 has 16 residues. The CDR3 sequence is CASSLASGGASYEQYF. Here the CDR3 DNA reads TGCGCCAGCAGCTTGGCTAGCGGGGGGGCCTCCTACGAGCAGTACTTC.

V gene TRBV14 combines with J gene TRBJ2-5, with 8 nucleotides matching TRBD1. CDR1 and CDR2 from the germline V gene are SGHDN and FVKESK. This CDR3 has 15 residues. V lost 5 bases to trimming and J lost 2 bases; unmatched junction nucleotides: 7. CDR3 sequence reads: CASSFSRDRQETQYF. As DNA, the CDR3 is TGTGCCAGCAGCTTCTCGCGGGACAGGCAAGAGACCCAGTACTTC.

The genes are TRBV19 and TRBJ1-2; a possible D gene is TRBD1 (6 bases). Germline values: CDR1 LNHDA, CDR2 SQIVND (reference sequence). V was pared by 6 bases and J by 7 bases, with 21 bases between. The CDR3 extends over 15 amino acids. CDR3 region: CASSPWTVAQSGYTF. The CDR3, as DNA: TGTGCCAGTAGCCCCTGGACAGTGGCTCAGAGTGGCTACACCTTC.

This clone was seen only a few times. The gene calls are TRBV19 and TRBJ1-5; 9 bases agree with TRBD1. V lost 1 base and J lost 3; bases outside the gene matches: 16. Germline CDR1 reads LNHDA; CDR2 reads SQIVND (reference sequence). This CDR3 is built from 20 residues. The CDR3 loop reads CASSIGKGQGNMWNNQPQHF. In DNA, the CDR3 is TGTGCCAGTAGTATAGGAAAGGGACAGGGTAACATGTGGAACAATCAGCCCCAGCATTTT.

This chain connects TRBV12-5 to TRBJ2-6, with D possibly being TRBD2 (5 bases). The CDR3 sequence is 15 residues long. The V end was cut by 5 bases, the J end by 3 bases, with 11 bases between. The germline CDR1 and CDR2 sequences are LGHNT and FRNRAP. CDR3 DNA sequence: TGTGCTAGTGGTCCCGGGGTGGGTGGGGCCAACGTCCTGACTTTC. Translation: CASGPGVGGANVLTF.

The rearrangement uses TRBV7-9 and TRBJ1-6; the match to TRBD1 covers 7 bases. This CDR3 contains 14 residues. Germline lookup yields CDR1 SEHNR and CDR2 FQNEAQ (reference sequence). The junction had 7 bases not matched to a gene; V was cut back by 7 bases and J by 7 bases. The CDR3 loop reads CASTLTGRNSPLHF. The DNA of the CDR3 is TGTGCCAGCACCCTGACAGGGAGGAATTCACCCCTCCACTTT.

This chain links TRBV7-2 with TRBJ1-1, with TRBD1 matching over 7 bases. This CDR3 is 14 amino acids long. CDR1 is SGHTA, CDR2 FQGNSA, per germline. With 5 bases clipped from V and 4 bases from J, the junction kept 7 bases outside the gene matches. The CDR3 coding sequence is TGTGCCAGCAGCCGAAACCCAGGGGGCACTGAAGCTTTCTTT. This translates into CASSRNPGGTEAFF. Complete variable domain (other parts from reference TRBV7-2 and TRBJ1-1): GAGVSQSPSNKVTEKGKDVELRCDPISGHTALYWYRQSLGQGLEFLIYFQGNSAPDKSGLPSDRFSAERTGGSVSTLTIQRTQQEDSAVYLCASSRNPGGTEAFFGQGTRLTVV.

The chain uses TRBV21-1 and TRBJ2-7; the D segment call TRBD1 is taken from the table without a DNA check. TRBV21-1 has pseudogene status. The CDR3 covers 18 residues. The CDR3 DNA follows: TGTGCCAGCAGCTCGCTCCGGGACAGGGAAACGGGGCCCTACGAGCAGTACTTC. It yields the protein CASSSLRDRETGPYEQYF.

V usage is TRBV12-5 and J usage is TRBJ1-5, with 9 bases identical to TRBD1. Trimming took 2 bases from V and 1 from J; bases not matched to a gene: 6. Germline CDR1 reads LGHNT; CDR2 reads FRNRAP. The CDR3 spans 17 residues. The CDR3 bases are TGTGCTAGTGGTTTGTGGATTGGGACAGGGAGCAATCAGCCCCAGCATTTT. It encodes CASGLWIGTGSNQPQHF.

The V gene is TRBV4-1, the J gene TRBJ2-5; D is unclear. This CDR3 contains 14 residues. V gave up 7 bases and J gave up 4 bases, with 16 bases separating them. Germline CDR1 MGHRA, CDR2 YSYEKL. CDR3 residues: CASTRSNTGETQYF. CDR3 nucleotide sequence: TGCGCCAGCACCAGGTCGAACACCGGAGAGACCCAGTACTTC.

The chain has TRBV7-9 and TRBJ2-3; TRBD2 aligns across 8 bases. With V trimmed by 5 bases and J by 2 bases, 6 bases remained unmatched. Germline V CDR1 and CDR2: SEHNR, FQNEAQ (reference sequence). The CDR3 is 15 residues long. CDR3 coding DNA: TGTGCCAGCAGCCGCGGGGGGAACGTCACAGATACGCAGTATTTT. It codes for CASSRGGNVTDTQYF.

The gene calls are TRBV11-2 and TRBJ2-1, with unresolved D. The CDR3 loop spans 18 amino acids. V lost 0 bases, J lost 0 bases, and 15 bases lay in between. Germline V lookup: CDR1 SGHAT, CDR2 FQNNGV. As DNA, the CDR3 is TGTGCCAGCAGCTTAGAGAGTTACTACCAGAGCTCCTACAATGAGCAGTTCTTC. This sequence encodes CASSLESYYQSSYNEQFF.

The CDR3: CASSRRGDTEAFF. The CDR3 DNA sequence: TGTGCCAGTAGTCGCCGGGGGGACACTGAAGCTTTCTTT. This sequence joins TRBV19 and TRBJ1-1; possible D gene TRBD1, 5 bases. Germline lookup yields CDR1 LNHDA and CDR2 SQIVND (reference sequence). The V gene lost 5 bases and the J gene lost 3 bases, with 10 bases spanning the gap. There are 13 residues in the CDR3.

The chain links TRBV6-5 to TRBJ2-4; D ambiguous. Per the germline V gene, CDR1 is MNHEY and CDR2 is SVGAGI. There are 16 residues in the CDR3. V was trimmed by 2 bases and J by 8 bases, leaving 19 bases between them. The CDR3 spells CASSYGEELLRYIQYF. CDR3 coding DNA: TGTGCCAGCAGTTACGGAGAGGAACTGTTAAGGTACATTCAGTACTTC.

V gene TRBV30 combines with J gene TRBJ2-7, with TRBD2 matching 9 bases. V was pared by 0 bases and J by 9 bases, with 9 bases of the junction left unmatched. Germline lookup yields CDR1 GTSNPN and CDR2 SVGIG (reference sequence). The CDR3 totals 14 residues. CDR3 protein: CAWSVRAGGLVQYF. The CDR3 nucleotides read TGTGCCTGGAGTGTAAGGGCGGGGGGGCTAGTGCAGTACTTC.

This clone has a handful of counts. J is TRBJ1-2 and V is TRBV6-5; TRBD1 is a possible D gene (6 bases). In germline, CDR1 is MNHEY, CDR2 SVGAGI. V was trimmed by 6 bases and J by 3 bases, leaving 14 bases between them. CDR3 length equals 14 residues. This CDR3 reads CASSPQTGYYGYTF. The CDR3, as DNA: TGTGCCAGCAGCCCACAGACAGGTTACTATGGCTACACCTTC.

The rearrangement links TRBV9 to TRBJ2-7; possibly TRBD2 for D (5 bases). Germline V gene sequence: CDR1 SGDLS, CDR2 YYNGEE. V lost 4 bases to trimming and J lost 4 bases, with 15 bases between them. The length of the CDR3 is 14 residues. In DNA form, the CDR3 reads TGTGCCAGCAGCCTTGGAGGTCAGGCTTACGAGCAGTACTTC. Amino acids: CASSLGGQAYEQYF.

The CDR3 coding sequence is TGTGCCAGCGAGGACAGGTTGCTCAATCAGCCCCAGCATTTT. It is translated as CASEDRLLNQPQHF. J is TRBJ1-5 and V is TRBV19; 7 bases map to TRBD1. CDR3 length: 14 residues. Germline assignment: CDR1 LNHDA and CDR2 SQIVND (reference sequence). Unmatched junction bases numbered 8, after V lost 9 bases and J lost 3 bases.